A single sample is the source of the 17 T cell receptor beta chains below, sequenced in a study of response to subunit inactivated influenza vaccine. Using its own MiXCR run on the RT-PCR reads, TCRdb lists one record per CDR3 protein. The table lists approximately 290,000 distinct CDR3 sequences, approximately 23% of them singletons. The sequencing here drew on PBMCs from blood, taken about 20 months after vaccination. The receptors shown here come from a man in his fifties or sixties who received an inactivated influenza vaccine.

This clonotype was observed a handful of times. The chain combines TRBV4-1 with TRBJ1-4; 8 bases match TRBD1. J lost 10 bases, V lost 0 bases, and 4 bases had no gene match. Germline CDR1 reads MGHRA; CDR2 reads YSYEKL. The CDR3 sequence is 14 residues long. The CDR3 spells CASSQEDRVGKLFF. CDR3 coding DNA: TGCGCCAGCAGCCAAGAGGACAGGGTAGGAAAACTGTTTTTT.

This clonotype showed up just a few times. J is TRBJ2-3 and V is TRBV29-1, with 15 bases identical to TRBD2. This CDR3 has 19 amino acids. Germline CDR1 reads SQVTM; CDR2 reads ANQGSEA. The trim removed 4 bases at V and 3 bases at J, leaving 14 bases unmatched. The CDR3 coding sequence is TGCAGCGTTGCTCGTCTTGGACTAGCGGGAGGGTCGGGGACAGATACGCAGTATTTT. Amino acid sequence: CSVARLGLAGGSGTDTQYF.

This clonotype occurred a few times. The chain carries TRBV11-2 and TRBJ1-4, with TRBD1 identical over 7 bases. CDR3 length: 17 amino acids. The germline V gene has CDR1 SGHAT and CDR2 FQNNGV. J lost 7 bases, V lost 0 bases, and 11 bases had no gene match. CDR3 residues: CASSLDSLRGRVEKLFF. DNA of the CDR3: TGTGCCAGCAGCTTAGATTCGCTAAGGGGGCGCGTTGAAAAACTGTTTTTT. Full variable domain (missing parts from reference TRBV11-2 and TRBJ1-4): EAGVAQSPRYKIIEKRQSVAFWCNPISGHATLYWYQQILGQGPKLLIQFQNNGVVDDSQLPKDRFSAERLKGVDSTLKIQPAKLEDSAVYLCASSLDSLRGRVEKLFFGSGTQLSVL.

This clonotype was recorded a few times. The J gene is TRBJ1-6, the V gene TRBV7-8, with D perhaps matching TRBD1 (6 bases). CDR3 length: 14 residues. Germline loops: CDR1 SGHVS, CDR2 FQNEAQ. Deletions cut 3 bases from V and 8 bases from J, with 11 bases between. CDR3 nucleotide sequence: TGTGCCAGCAGCTTGGGGGACAATTATTCACCCCTCCACTTT. Protein: CASSLGDNYSPLHF.

Ten or more counts support this clonotype. The chain links TRBV24-1 to TRBJ1-1; no clear D gene. Trimming took off 4 bases at V and 3 bases at J, with 11 bases between the two ends. The CDR3 covers 14 residues. The germline gives CDR1 KGHDR, CDR2 SFDVKD. CDR3: CATSEPGRDTEAFF. The CDR3 DNA reads as TGTGCCACCAGTGAGCCGGGTAGAGACACTGAAGCTTTCTTT.

The rearrangement uses TRBV7-9 and TRBJ2-2; 8 nucleotides match TRBD1. From germline, CDR1 is SEHNR and CDR2 FQNEAQ (reference sequence). After removal of 5 bases from V and 5 bases from J, the junction contained 10 bases not matched to a gene. The CDR3 consists of 16 residues. CDR3 in DNA: TGTGCCAGCAGCCACACCCCTGGACAGGGAACCGGGGAGCTGTTTTTT. It yields the protein CASSHTPGQGTGELFF.

This clonotype came up many times. The genes are TRBV5-1 and TRBJ1-2; D unresolved. The CDR3 sequence is 13 residues long. With 7 bases removed from V and 3 bases from J, the gap between germline ends came to 13 bases. Germline V gene data show CDR1 as SGHRS and CDR2 as YFSETQ. For the CDR3, the DNA is TGCGCCAGCTCGGACGTAGGCTACTATGGCTACACCTTC. It translates to CASSDVGYYGYTF.

V and J are TRBV6-2 or TRBV6-3 and TRBJ1-6; D is unresolved. Germline V lookup: CDR1 MNHEY, CDR2 SVGEGT. This CDR3 contains 13 residues. The V gene lost 4 bases and the J gene lost 6 bases, with 7 bases spanning the gap. CDR3 DNA: TGTGCCAGCAGTTTTCGGGGTAATTCACCCCTCCACTTT. It codes for CASSFRGNSPLHF.

CDR3 nucleotide sequence: TGCAGCGTTGAAGAAAAATACGCCCCGGGGAAAAATACCCCCGGGGAGCTGTTTTTT. Translation gives CSVEEKYAPGKNTPGELFF. V usage is TRBV29-1 and J usage is TRBJ2-2, with TRBD2 as a possible D gene (5 bases). CDR1 is SQVTM, CDR2 ANQGSEA, per germline. Trimming left V 0 bases short and J 6 bases short, with 26 bases between. CDR3 length equals 19 residues.

The chain recombines TRBV18 with TRBJ2-3, with D uncertain. The CDR3 loop spans 13 amino acids. Per the germline V gene, CDR1 is KGHSH and CDR2 is LQKENI. V was cut by 2 bases and J by 2 bases, with 5 bases left in between. The CDR3 protein is CASSPSLTDTQYF. The DNA for the CDR3 is TGTGCCAGCTCACCATCCCTCACAGATACGCAGTATTTT.

The V and J genes are TRBV20-1 and TRBJ2-5; a weak D match, TRBD2 (6 bases). The V end was cut by 3 bases, the J end by 6 bases, with 14 bases between. CDR1 and CDR2 from the germline V gene are DFQATT and SNEGSKA (reference sequence). The CDR3 covers 13 residues. CDR3 bases: TGCAGTGCTAGCGGGAGCCACACGCAGACCCAGTACTTC. Encoded protein: CSASGSHTQTQYF.

The CDR3 spells CASSFRDSPRGNYGYTF. The CDR3 bases are TGTGCCAGCAGCTTCCGGGACAGCCCCCGGGGTAACTATGGCTACACCTTC. The chain has TRBV7-2 and TRBJ1-2; 7 nucleotides agree with TRBD1. Germline V gives CDR1 SGHTA, CDR2 FQGNSA. Losses at the gene ends were 3 bases for V and 1 base for J; bases not matched to a gene: 11. The CDR3 has 17 residues. Full variable domain (remainder filled in from reference TRBV7-2 and TRBJ1-2): GAGVSQSPSNKVTEKGKDVELRCDPISGHTALYWYRQSLGQGLEFLIYFQGNSAPDKSGLPSDRFSAERTGGSVSTLTIQRTQQEDSAVYLCASSFRDSPRGNYGYTFGSGTRLTVV.

This clonotype was seen more than once but under ten times. The V call is TRBV18, the J call TRBJ1-5; D uncertain. The V and J ends lost 3 bases and 0 bases respectively, with 12 bases between them. The CDR3 sequence is 16 residues long. Germline V CDR1 and CDR2: KGHSH, LQKENI. The CDR3 nucleotides are TGTGCCAGCTCACCTCGAGAGGCAGATAGCAATCAGCCCCAGCATTTT. As protein: CASSPREADSNQPQHF.

The V gene is TRBV6-2 or TRBV6-3, the J gene TRBJ1-5; 7 nucleotides agree with TRBD1. Germline CDR1 reads MNHEY; CDR2 reads SVGEGT. CDR3 length: 15 residues. Trimming cost V 5 bases and J 5 bases; bases outside gene matches: 9. The CDR3 spells CASSGRQGNDQPQHF. The DNA for the CDR3 is TGTGCCAGCAGTGGTCGACAGGGAAACGATCAGCCCCAGCATTTT.

The sample holds a few counts of this clonotype. V and J are TRBV19 and TRBJ1-5; 10 nucleotides line up with TRBD1. Germline trimming cut 7 bases from V and 7 bases from J; bases unmatched to any gene: 10. Germline V CDR1 and CDR2: LNHDA, SQIVND (reference sequence). The CDR3 is made up of 15 amino acids. CDR3: CASKPPGQGRQPQHF. In nucleotides, the CDR3 is TGTGCCAGTAAACCCCCGGGACAGGGGAGGCAGCCCCAGCATTTT.

The rearrangement uses TRBV3-1 and TRBJ2-7; no firm D call. The CDR3 sequence is 13 residues long. Germline V CDR1 and CDR2: LGHDT, YNNKEL (reference sequence). V dropped 1 base and J dropped 4 bases, with 8 bases sitting between them. DNA for the CDR3: TGTGCCAGCAGCCAAGGGTCCCTATACGAGCAGTACTTC. It translates to CASSQGSLYEQYF.

This clonotype turned up a few times. This rearrangement joins TRBV5-1 to TRBJ1-3; D is unresolved. Germline V gives CDR1 SGHRS, CDR2 YFSETQ. The V end lost 6 bases, the J end lost 3 bases, and 13 bases lay between the germline ends. This CDR3 contains 14 residues. Here the CDR3 reads CASTLGFGGNTIYF. CDR3 bases: TGCGCCAGCACTCTCGGTTTTGGTGGAAACACCATATATTTT.